This T cell receptor beta chain was profiled in a study of T cell clones after liver transplantation (dated by TCRdb to about 2019). For the study in its entirety: The samples were obtained from ITN030ST, a randomized trial that attempted immunosuppression withdrawal within 2 years after liver transplantation. Donor-reactive T cell clones were identified using TCRbeta sequencing after a pre-transplant mixed lymphocyte reaction and were then followed in post-transplant blood. As an antigen-independent comparator for donor-reactive sequences, third party-reactive TCRbeta sequences were also identified from pre-transplant MLRs. Of the eight recipients, a few were HCV-positive, while the remaining recipients had been transplanted for non-autoimmune, non-viral indications. Subjects received no induction therapy and standard immunosuppression until randomization at 12-24 months post-transplant. Tolerance was defined as complete immunosuppression withdrawal for at least one year with no rise in liver enzymes beyond twice the upper limit of normal. Blood samples were collected pre-transplant, then pre-randomization ahead of withdrawal, and finally post-randomization once withdrawal had either been completed or failed. The studied cohort comprised 8 liver transplant recipients, 3 classified as tolerant and 5 as non-tolerant. General conclusions and limits of the study: Because allograft tissue specimens were not available, migration of donor-reactive T cells into the graft, rather than deletion, may have occurred. Circulating donor-reactive CD4 TCRbeta sequences fell significantly post-transplant in most of the 8 subjects, irrespective of tolerance or HCV status. In a couple of subjects, low numbers of available donor cells limited the measurable donor-reactive repertoire. The conclusions were considered preliminary, being limited by small, heterogeneous patient numbers and non-standardized post-transplant time points. Donor-reactive sequences declined more than third party-reactive ones, suggesting partial antigen-specific deletion unrelated to withdrawal success. After accounting for repertoire turnover, donor-reactive detection was significantly reduced in 7 of 8 subjects for CD4 and 8 of 8 for CD8.

To note about this clone: Which antigen it targets is not known. No per-base quality is available; no much larger clone lies one base away.

High-throughput TCRbeta CDR3 sequencing of frozen genomic DNA was performed by immunoSEQ, including PCR amplification, mapping, bias correction and internal controls. The original pipeline was this. Productive rearrangements were retained, and unique TCRbeta sequences were defined by the CDR3 nucleotide sequence together with the V and J gene. For classification of a sequence as donor-reactive, at least 5-fold expansion in CFSE-low cells relative to unstimulated pre-transplant cells and a frequency of at least 0.01% were required. Per-subject minimum frequency thresholds, based on the lowest-template unstimulated sample, ensured at least 90% detection power. Jensen-Shannon divergence between the top 1000 TCRbeta sequences after and before transplant was used to measure repertoire turnover. Changes in detection of donor-reactive sequences were tested with two-sided Fisher's exact tests. TCRdb took over this immuneACCESS table, retaining in-frame rearrangements with V and J assigned. Such tables are incomplete; in checked studies, under half of the missing clones stem from an unresolved V gene, and the remainder is unexplained. The DNA was the basis for D and trimming; V, J and clone size are from that table. The sample table lists 45,000 to 60,000 clones, 70% to 85% of them with a count of one. The ten largest clones take up roughly 8.1% of the sample.

The CDR1 and CDR2 encoded by the germline V gene are SGHTA and FQGNSA. The CDR3 runs 13 amino acids, cysteine and phenylalanine included. The kept DNA is CDR3 alone, 39 bases in frame from the first base. The V and J ends are trimmed by 1 base and 4 bases, leaving 4 bases between them. The time point tag for this specimen amounts to: pre-transplant. Unstimulated PBMCs, after thawing, were stained for CD3, CD4 and CD8 and then FACS-sorted into CD3+CD4+ and CD3+CD8+ populations. All 8 studied subjects were randomized to withdrawal of immunosuppression. The Qiagen DNeasy Blood and Tissue Kit was used to isolate genomic DNA.

The sequence was obtained from a human donor who received a liver transplant. The V and J genes are TRBV7-2 and TRBJ2-2; the D gene cannot be named for sure. This material consisted of CD4+ T cells from blood, taken before liver transplant. The DNA reads as follows: TGTGCCAGCAGCTTAGTTGCCACCGGGGAGCTGTTTTTT. It encodes CASSLVATGELFF.